These 13 T cell receptor beta chains were sequenced from one sample in a study of CD8+CD57+ T cells in acquired aplastic anemia. An expansion of CD8+CD57+ cells by flow cytometry had been shown in patients chosen for sequencing. The TCR beta profiling, which covered VDJ combination and CDR3 sequence, was carried out using genomic DNA as the template. TCRdb passed the reads through MiXCR, listing each CDR3 protein once. The sample carries roughly 250,000 distinct CDR3 sequences, 82% recorded once. The sample comprised sorted CD4+, CD8+, or CD8+CD57+ T cells (not recorded which) from PBMCs. Receptors originate from a human donor with aplastic anemia.

This sequence joins TRBV7-9 and TRBJ1-1; D is ambiguous. V was clipped by 5 bases and J by 1 base, with 14 bases between them. Germline CDR1 and CDR2: SEHNR and FQNEAQ (reference sequence). The CDR3 is 15 residues long. The CDR3 region is CASSQDATANTEAFF. CDR3 bases: TGTGCCAGCAGCCAGGATGCAACGGCGAACACTGAAGCTTTCTTT. Full variable domain (remainder filled in from reference TRBV7-9 and TRBJ1-1): DTGVSQNPRHKITKRGQNVTFRCDPISEHNRLYWYRQTLGQGPEFLTYFQNEAQLEKSRLLSDRFSAERPKGSFSTLEIQRTEQGDSAMYLCASSQDATANTEAFFGQGTRLTVV.

V is TRBV7-9 and J is TRBJ2-7, with 7 bases lining up with TRBD2. Germline trimming cut 3 bases from V and 11 bases from J; bases unmatched to any gene: 16. Germline V gene lookup returns CDR1 SEHNR and CDR2 FQNEAQ (reference sequence). The CDR3 spans 15 residues. CDR3 sequence (DNA): TGTGCCAGCAGCTTGCAAGGAAGCGGGGTCTACGATGAGTACTTC. It codes for CASSLQGSGVYDEYF.

The chain couples TRBV7-8 to TRBJ2-2; D perhaps matches TRBD1 (6 bases). This CDR3 region has 15 residues. CDR1 is SGHVS and CDR2 is FQNEAQ in the germline V gene. With 3 bases removed from V and 17 bases from J, the gap between germline ends came to 25 bases. Written as DNA, the CDR3 is TGTGCCAGCAGCTTTCATCCAGGCAGGACAGCCCTTTCCTTTTTT. Translating gives CASSFHPGRTALSFF.

Note on this clonotype: Here the CDR3 omits its conserved ending phenylalanine or tryptophan, so a read error is the likely source. V usage is TRBV9 and J usage is TRBJ2-3; 9 bases map to TRBD2. With 7 bases clipped from V and 9 bases from J, the junction kept 9 bases outside the gene matches. Per germline, CDR1 SGDLS and CDR2 YYNGEE. The CDR3 runs to 13 residues. CDR3 DNA sequence: TGTGCCAGCGGCGGGGGGGACCGAGAGACGCAGTATATT. It encodes CASGGGDRETQYI.

The V gene is TRBV7-3, the J gene TRBJ2-3, with D perhaps given as TRBD1 or TRBD2 (6 bases each). The germline V gene encodes CDR1 SGHTA and CDR2 FQGTGA. This CDR3 region has 13 residues. Trimming pared 8 bases from V and 8 bases from J, leaving 17 bases between. The CDR3 protein is CASGEGGTVTQYF. The CDR3 DNA is TGTGCCAGCGGGGAAGGGGGGACCGTTACGCAGTATTTT.

Details on this clonotype: Mismatch with germline at one junction end may stem from a read error. The chain couples TRBV7-9 to TRBJ1-5; possibly TRBD1 for D (6 bases). This CDR3 has 13 amino acids. Germline values: CDR1 SEHNR, CDR2 FQNEAQ (reference sequence). CDR3 loop: CASSCKGGTGELF. CDR3 nucleotide sequence: TGTGCCAGCAGCTGTAAGGGGGGCACCGGGGAGCTGTTT.

As to this clonotype: In this CDR3 the conserved last residue, phenylalanine or tryptophan, is missing, so a read error is likely. The DNA is omitted, as the CDR3 cannot be located on it reliably, and the CDR3 follows TCRdb's listing. The rearrangement uses TRBV7-9 and TRBJ2-4; the table names TRBD2, a call not compared with the DNA. The CDR3 sequence runs 12 residues, both termini included. CDR1 and CDR2 (germline): SEHNR, FQNEAQ (reference sequence). CDR3 amino acids: CASRGAGSFGYN.

The chain has TRBV7-2 and TRBJ2-1; TRBD1 or TRBD2 may be the D gene (5 bases each). The CDR3 extends over 16 amino acids. CDR1 SGHTA and CDR2 FQGNSA come from the germline V gene. V lost 0 bases and J lost 13, with 22 bases in between. This CDR3 is CASSLAGDSYTNYQFF. The CDR3 nucleotides read TGTGCCAGCAGCTTAGCGGGGGATAGCTATACCAATTATCAGTTCTTC.

This clonotype has a single count. It is unclear where the CDR3 begins or ends on the DNA, so no DNA is shown, and the CDR3 is as TCRdb lists it. This chain links TRBV7-9 with TRBJ2-7; the table's D call, TRBD2, was not checked against the DNA. Per germline, CDR1 SEHNR and CDR2 FQNEAQ (reference sequence). The CDR3 spans 18 amino acids, including both terminal residues. The CDR3: CASSLRGTEAFFGYEQYV.

This clonotype has ten or more counts. The limits of the CDR3 on the DNA are not certain, so only TCRdb's listed CDR3 is given. V usage is TRBV9 and J usage is TRBJ1-1. Both ends counted, the CDR3 spans 15 residues. Germline-derived CDR1 and CDR2 are SGDLS and YYNGEE. CDR3 amino acids: CASGLAGNIQYFAFF.

Regarding this clonotype: At one end, the junction sequence differs from germline, possibly due to a read error. The genes are TRBV7-3 and TRBJ2-7; maybe TRBD1 (7 bases). CDR3 length: 14 amino acids. The V gene's germline CDR1 is SGHTA and CDR2 FQGTGA. The CDR3: CASSGGGVGYGKYF. The CDR3 DNA reads as TGTGCCAGCAGCGGAGGGGGCGTTGGCTACGGGAAGTATTTC.

The chain carries TRBV20-1 and TRBJ1-1, with D unclear. V was shortened by 2 bases and J by 1 base, with 14 bases between the two germline ends. Germline CDR1 DFQATT, CDR2 SNEGSKA (reference sequence). The CDR3 contains 15 residues. CDR3 sequence: CSARTPLRKNTEAFF. CDR3 sequence (DNA): TGCAGTGCTAGAACACCCTTACGCAAGAACACTGAAGCTTTCTTT.

This clonotype was seen only once. This chain joins TRBV19 and TRBJ1-2, with TRBD1 as a possible D gene (6 bases). Germline V CDR1 and CDR2: LNHDA, SQIVND (reference sequence). This CDR3 has 12 amino acids. V lost 8 bases and J lost 4, with 11 bases in between. In DNA form, the CDR3 reads TGTGCCAGTGTGGACAGAAGCTATGGCTACACCTTC. Translation: CASVDRSYGYTF.